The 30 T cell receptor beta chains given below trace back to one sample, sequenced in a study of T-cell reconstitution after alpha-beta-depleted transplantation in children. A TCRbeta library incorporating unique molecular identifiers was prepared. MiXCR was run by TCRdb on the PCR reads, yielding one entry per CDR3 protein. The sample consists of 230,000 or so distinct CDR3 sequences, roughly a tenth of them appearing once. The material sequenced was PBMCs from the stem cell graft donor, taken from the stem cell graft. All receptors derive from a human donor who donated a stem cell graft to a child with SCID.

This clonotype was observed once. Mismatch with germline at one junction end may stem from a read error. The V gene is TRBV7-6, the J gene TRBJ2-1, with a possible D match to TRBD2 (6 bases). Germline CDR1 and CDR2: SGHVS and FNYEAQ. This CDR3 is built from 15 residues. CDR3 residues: CASSSPGTGDNEHFF. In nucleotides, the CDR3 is TGTGCCAGCAGCTCCCCGGGAACGGGAGACAATGAGCATTTCTTC. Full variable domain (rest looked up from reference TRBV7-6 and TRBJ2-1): GAGVSQSPRYKVTKRGQDVALRCDPISGHVSLYWYRQALGQGPEFLTYFNYEAQQDKSGLPNDRFSAERPEGSISTLTIQRTEQRDSAMYRCASSSPGTGDNEHFFGPGTRLTVL.

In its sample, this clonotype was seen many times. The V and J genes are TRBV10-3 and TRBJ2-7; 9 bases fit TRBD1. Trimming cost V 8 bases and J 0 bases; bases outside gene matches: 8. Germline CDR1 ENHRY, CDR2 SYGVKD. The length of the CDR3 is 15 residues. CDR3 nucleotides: TGTGCCATCTCCATGGGACAGGGAATCTCCTACGAGCAGTACTTC. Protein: CAISMGQGISYEQYF.

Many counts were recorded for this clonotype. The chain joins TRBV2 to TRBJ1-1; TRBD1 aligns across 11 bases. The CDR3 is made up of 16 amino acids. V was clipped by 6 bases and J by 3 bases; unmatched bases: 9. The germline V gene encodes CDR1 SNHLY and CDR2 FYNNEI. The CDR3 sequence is CASSVTGDRGDTEAFF. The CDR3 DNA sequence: TGTGCCAGCAGCGTCACTGGGGACAGGGGGGACACTGAAGCTTTCTTT.

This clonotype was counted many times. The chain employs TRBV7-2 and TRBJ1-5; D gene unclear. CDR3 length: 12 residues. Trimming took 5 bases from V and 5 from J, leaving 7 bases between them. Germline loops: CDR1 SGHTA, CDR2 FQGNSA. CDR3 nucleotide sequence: TGTGCCAGCAGCCATGGATATCAGCCCCAGCATTTT. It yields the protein CASSHGYQPQHF.

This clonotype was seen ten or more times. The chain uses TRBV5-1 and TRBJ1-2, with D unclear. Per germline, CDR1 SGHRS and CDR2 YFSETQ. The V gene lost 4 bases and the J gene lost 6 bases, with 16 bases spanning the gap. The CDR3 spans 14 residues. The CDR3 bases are TGCGCCAGCAGCCCCAAGGCCGACGGGAATGGCTACACCTTC. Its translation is CASSPKADGNGYTF.

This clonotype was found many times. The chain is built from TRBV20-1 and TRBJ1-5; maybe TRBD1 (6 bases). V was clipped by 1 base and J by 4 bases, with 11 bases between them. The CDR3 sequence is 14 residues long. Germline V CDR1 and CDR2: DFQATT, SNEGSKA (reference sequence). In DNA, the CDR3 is TGCAGTGCTAGAGGGAGACAGGATAATCAGCCCCAGCATTTT. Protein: CSARGRQDNQPQHF.

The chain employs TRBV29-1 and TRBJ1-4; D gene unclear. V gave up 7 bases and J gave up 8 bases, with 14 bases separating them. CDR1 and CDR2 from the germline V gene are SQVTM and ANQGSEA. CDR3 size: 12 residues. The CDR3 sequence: CSGAMNSEKLFF. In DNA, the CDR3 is TGCAGCGGTGCCATGAACTCCGAAAAACTGTTTTTT. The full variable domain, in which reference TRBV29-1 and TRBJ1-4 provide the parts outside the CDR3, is SAVISQKPSRDICQRGTSLTIQCQVDSQVTMMFWYRQQPGQSLTLIATANQGSEATYESGFVIDKFPISRPNLTFSTLTVSNMSPEDSSIYLCSGAMNSEKLFFGSGTQLSVL.

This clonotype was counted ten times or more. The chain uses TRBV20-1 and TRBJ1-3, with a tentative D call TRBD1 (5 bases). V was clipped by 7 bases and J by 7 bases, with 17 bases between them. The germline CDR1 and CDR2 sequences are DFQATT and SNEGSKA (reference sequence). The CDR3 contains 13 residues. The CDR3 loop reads CSVQGPRHNTIYF. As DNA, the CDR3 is TGCAGTGTCCAGGGACCCCGACATAACACCATATATTTT.

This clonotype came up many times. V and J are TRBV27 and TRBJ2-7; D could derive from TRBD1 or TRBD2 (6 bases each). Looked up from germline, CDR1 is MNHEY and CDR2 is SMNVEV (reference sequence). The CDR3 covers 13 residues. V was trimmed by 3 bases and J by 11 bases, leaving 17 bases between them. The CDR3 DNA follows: TGTGCCAGCAGTTTTCGCGGGGACACCGTTGAGTACTTC. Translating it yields CASSFRGDTVEYF.

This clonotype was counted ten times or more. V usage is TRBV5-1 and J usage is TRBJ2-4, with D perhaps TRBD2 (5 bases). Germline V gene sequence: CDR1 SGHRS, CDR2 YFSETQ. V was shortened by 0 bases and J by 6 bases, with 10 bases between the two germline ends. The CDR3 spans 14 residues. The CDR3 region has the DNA TGCGCCAGCAGCTTGGCTACCGGACTAAACATTCAGTACTTC. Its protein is CASSLATGLNIQYF.

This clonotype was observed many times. CDR3 nucleotides: TGTGCCAGCAGCTCCCCGGGACAGACTACAGATACGCAGTATTTT. Protein sequence: CASSSPGQTTDTQYF. This chain links TRBV7-9 with TRBJ2-3, with 7 bases that match TRBD1. CDR1 is SEHNR, CDR2 FQNEAQ, per germline (reference sequence). The V gene end was trimmed by 4 bases and the J gene end by 3 bases; junction bases not matched to a gene: 7. This CDR3 contains 15 residues.

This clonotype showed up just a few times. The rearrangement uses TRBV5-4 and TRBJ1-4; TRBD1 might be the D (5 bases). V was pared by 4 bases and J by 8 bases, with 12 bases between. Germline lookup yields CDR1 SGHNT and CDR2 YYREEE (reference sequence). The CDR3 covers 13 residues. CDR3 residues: CASSPGTKEKLFF. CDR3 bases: TGTGCCAGCAGCCCGGGGACCAAAGAAAAACTGTTTTTT. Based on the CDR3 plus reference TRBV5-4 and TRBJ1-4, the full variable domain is ETGVTQSPTHLIKTRGQQVTLRCSSQSGHNTVSWYQQALGQGPQFIFQYYREEENGRGNFPPRFSGLQFPNYSSELNVNALELDDSALYLCASSPGTKEKLFFGSGTQLSVL.

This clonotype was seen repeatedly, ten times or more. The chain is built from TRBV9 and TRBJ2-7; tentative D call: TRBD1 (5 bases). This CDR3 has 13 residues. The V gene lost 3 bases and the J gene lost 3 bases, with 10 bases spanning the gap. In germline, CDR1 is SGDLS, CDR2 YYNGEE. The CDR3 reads CASSEQANYEQYF. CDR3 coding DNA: TGTGCCAGCAGCGAACAGGCTAACTACGAGCAGTACTTC. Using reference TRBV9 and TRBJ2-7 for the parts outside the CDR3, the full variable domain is DSGVTQTPKHLITATGQRVTLRCSPRSGDLSVYWYQQSLDQGLQFLIQYYNGEERAKGNILERFSAQQFPDLHSELNLSSLELGDSALYFCASSEQANYEQYFGPGTRLTVT.

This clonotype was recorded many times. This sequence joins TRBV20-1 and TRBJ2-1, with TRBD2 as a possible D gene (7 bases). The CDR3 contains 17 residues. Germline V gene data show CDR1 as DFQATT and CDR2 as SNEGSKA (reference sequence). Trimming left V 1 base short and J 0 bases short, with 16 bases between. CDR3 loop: CSARGGGRTSSYNEQFF. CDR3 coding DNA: TGCAGTGCTAGAGGGGGGGGCAGAACGAGCTCCTACAATGAGCAGTTCTTC.

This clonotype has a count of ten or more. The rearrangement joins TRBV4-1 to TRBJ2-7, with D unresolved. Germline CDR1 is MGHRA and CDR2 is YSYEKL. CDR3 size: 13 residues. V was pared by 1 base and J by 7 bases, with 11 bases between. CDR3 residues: CASSQVFTVEQYF. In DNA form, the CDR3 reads TGCGCCAGCAGCCAAGTTTTTACAGTTGAGCAGTACTTC.

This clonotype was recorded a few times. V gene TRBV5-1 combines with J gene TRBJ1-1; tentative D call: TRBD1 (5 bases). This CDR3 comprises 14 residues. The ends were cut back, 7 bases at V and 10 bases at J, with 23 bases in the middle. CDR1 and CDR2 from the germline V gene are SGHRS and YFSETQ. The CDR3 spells CASASPGAPLRAFF. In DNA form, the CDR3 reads TGCGCCAGCGCCTCCCCCGGGGCCCCCCTAAGAGCTTTCTTT. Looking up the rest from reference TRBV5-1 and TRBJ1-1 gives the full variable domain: KAGVTQTPRYLIKTRGQQVTLSCSPISGHRSVSWYQQTPGQGLQFLFEYFSETQRNKGNFPGRFSGRQFSNSRSEMNVSTLELGDSALYLCASASPGAPLRAFFGQGTRLTVV.

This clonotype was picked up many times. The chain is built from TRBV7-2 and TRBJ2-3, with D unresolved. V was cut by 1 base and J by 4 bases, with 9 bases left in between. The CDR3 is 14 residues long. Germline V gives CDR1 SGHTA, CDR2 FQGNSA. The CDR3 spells CASSLDARSDTQYF. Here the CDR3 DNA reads TGTGCCAGCAGCTTAGATGCTAGATCAGATACGCAGTATTTT.

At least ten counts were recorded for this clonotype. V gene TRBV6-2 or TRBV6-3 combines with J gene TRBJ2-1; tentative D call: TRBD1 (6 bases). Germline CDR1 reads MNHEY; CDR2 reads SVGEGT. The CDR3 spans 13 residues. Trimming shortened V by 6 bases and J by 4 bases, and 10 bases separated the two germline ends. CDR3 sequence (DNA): TGTGCCAGCAGCCGTGACAGGTACAATGAGCAGTTCTTC. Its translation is CASSRDRYNEQFF.

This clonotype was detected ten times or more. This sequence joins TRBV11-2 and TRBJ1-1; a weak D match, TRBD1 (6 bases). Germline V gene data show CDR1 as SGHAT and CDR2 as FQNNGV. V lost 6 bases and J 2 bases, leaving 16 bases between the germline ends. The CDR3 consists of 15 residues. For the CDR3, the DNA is TGTGCCAGCAGGCAGCGCGGACAGCCAAACACTGAAGCTTTCTTT. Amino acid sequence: CASRQRGQPNTEAFF.

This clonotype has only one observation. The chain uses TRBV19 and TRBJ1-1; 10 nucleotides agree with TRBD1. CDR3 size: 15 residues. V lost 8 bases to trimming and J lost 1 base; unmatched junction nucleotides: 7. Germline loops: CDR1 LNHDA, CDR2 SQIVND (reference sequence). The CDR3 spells CASARRTGGNTEAFF. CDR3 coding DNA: TGTGCCAGTGCACGGAGGACAGGGGGGAACACTGAAGCTTTCTTT.

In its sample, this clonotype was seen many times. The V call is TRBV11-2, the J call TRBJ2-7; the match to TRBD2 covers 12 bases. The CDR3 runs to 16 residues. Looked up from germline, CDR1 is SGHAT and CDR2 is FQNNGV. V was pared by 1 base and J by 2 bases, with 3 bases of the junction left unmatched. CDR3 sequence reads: CASSLGSSGGAYEQYF. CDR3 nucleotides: TGTGCCAGCAGCTTAGGATCTAGCGGGGGGGCCTACGAGCAGTACTTC.

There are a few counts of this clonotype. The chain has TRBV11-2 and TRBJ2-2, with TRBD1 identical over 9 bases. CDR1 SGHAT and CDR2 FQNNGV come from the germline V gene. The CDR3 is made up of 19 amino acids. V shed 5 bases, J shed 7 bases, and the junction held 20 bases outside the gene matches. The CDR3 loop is CASSSGTGILPGISGELFF. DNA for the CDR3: TGTGCCAGCAGCAGCGGGACAGGGATCCTACCTGGGATAAGCGGGGAGCTGTTTTTT.

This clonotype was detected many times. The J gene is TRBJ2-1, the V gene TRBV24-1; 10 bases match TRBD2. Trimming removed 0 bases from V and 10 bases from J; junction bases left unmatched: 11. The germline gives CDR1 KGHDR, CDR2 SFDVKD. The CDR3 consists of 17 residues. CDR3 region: CATSDLVTSGATPEQFF. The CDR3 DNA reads TGTGCCACCAGTGATTTGGTTACTAGCGGGGCAACCCCCGAGCAGTTCTTC.

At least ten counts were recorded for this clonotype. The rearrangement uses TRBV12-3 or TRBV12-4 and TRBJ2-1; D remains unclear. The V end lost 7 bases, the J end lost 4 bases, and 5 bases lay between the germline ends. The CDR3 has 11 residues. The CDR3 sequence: CASTRYNEQFF. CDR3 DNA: TGTGCCAGCACCCGTTACAATGAGCAGTTCTTC.

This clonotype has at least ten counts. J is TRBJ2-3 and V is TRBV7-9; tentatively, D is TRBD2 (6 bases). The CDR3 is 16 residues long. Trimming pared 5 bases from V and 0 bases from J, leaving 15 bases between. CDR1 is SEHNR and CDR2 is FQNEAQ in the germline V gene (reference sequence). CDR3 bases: TGTGCCAGCAGCCCCCGGGCGGAGGGTAGCACAGATACGCAGTATTTT. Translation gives CASSPRAEGSTDTQYF.

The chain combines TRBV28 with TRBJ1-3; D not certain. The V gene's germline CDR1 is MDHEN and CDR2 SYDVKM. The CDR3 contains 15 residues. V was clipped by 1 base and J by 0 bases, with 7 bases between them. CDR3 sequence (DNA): TGTGCCAGCAGTTTATTCGAATCCTCTGGAAACACCATATATTTT. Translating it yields CASSLFESSGNTIYF.

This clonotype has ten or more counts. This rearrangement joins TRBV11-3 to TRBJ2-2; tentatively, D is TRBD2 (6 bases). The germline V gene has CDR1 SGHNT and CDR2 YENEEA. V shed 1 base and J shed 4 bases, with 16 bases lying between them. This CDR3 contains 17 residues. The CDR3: CASSLAGWQEGTGELFF. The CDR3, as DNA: TGTGCCAGCAGCTTAGCCGGTTGGCAGGAGGGCACCGGGGAGCTGTTTTTT.

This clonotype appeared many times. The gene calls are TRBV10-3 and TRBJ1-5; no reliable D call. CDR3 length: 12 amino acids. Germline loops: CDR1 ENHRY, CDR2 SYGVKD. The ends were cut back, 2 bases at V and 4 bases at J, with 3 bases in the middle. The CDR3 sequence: CAISERNQPQHF. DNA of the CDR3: TGTGCCATCAGTGAGCGAAATCAGCCCCAGCATTTT.

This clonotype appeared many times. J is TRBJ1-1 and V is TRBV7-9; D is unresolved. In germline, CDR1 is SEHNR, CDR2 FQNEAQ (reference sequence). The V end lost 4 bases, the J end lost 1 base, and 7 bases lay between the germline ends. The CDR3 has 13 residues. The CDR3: CASSWLGNTEAFF. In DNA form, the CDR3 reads TGTGCCAGCAGCTGGCTAGGGAACACTGAAGCTTTCTTT.

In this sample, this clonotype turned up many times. CDR3 bases: TGCGGTGTGGCCGGACAGGGGTGGACTAATGAAAAACTGTTTTTT. This translates into CGVAGQGWTNEKLFF. The rearrangement joins TRBV20-1 to TRBJ1-4; 9 bases map to TRBD1. Germline V lookup: CDR1 DFQATT, CDR2 SNEGSKA (reference sequence). The CDR3 sequence is 15 residues long.